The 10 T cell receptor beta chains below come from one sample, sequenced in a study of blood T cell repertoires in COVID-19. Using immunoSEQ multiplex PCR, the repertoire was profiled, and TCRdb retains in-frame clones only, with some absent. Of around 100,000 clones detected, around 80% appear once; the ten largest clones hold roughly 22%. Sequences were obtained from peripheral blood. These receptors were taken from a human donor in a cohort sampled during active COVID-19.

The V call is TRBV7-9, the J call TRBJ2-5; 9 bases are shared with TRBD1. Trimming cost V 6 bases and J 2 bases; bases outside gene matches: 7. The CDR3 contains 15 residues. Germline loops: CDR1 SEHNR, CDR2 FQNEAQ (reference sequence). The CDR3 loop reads CASRPTGTGQETQYF. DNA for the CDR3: TGTGCCAGCAGACCTACCGGGACAGGGCAAGAGACCCAGTACTTC.

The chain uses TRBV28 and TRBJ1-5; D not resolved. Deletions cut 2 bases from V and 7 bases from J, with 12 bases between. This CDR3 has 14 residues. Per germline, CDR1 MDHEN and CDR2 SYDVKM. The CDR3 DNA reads TGTGCCAGCAGTTTAGGGAGGGCAGGACAGCCCCAGCATTTT. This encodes CASSLGRAGQPQHF.

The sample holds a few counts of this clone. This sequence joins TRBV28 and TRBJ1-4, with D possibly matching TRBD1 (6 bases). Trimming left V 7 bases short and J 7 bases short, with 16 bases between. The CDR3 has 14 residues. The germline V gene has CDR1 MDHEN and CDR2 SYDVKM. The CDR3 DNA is TGTGCCAGCACAAGCGGGGGGGGCGGTGAAAAACTGTTTTTT. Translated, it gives CASTSGGGGEKLFF.

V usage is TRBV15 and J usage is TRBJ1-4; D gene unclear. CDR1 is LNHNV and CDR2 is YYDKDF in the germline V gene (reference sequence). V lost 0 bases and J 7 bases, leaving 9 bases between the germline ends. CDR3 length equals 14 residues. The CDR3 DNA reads TGTGCCACCAGCAGAGACAGTACCAGTGAAAAACTGTTTTTT. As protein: CATSRDSTSEKLFF.

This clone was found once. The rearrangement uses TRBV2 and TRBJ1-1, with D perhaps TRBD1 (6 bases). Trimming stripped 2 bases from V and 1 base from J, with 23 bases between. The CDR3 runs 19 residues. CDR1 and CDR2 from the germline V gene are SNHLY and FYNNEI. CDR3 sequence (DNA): TGTGCCAGCAGTGAATCGCGGGGGGGGCTCATCGAAAAGAACACTGAAGCTTTCTTT. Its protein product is CASSESRGGLIEKNTEAFF.

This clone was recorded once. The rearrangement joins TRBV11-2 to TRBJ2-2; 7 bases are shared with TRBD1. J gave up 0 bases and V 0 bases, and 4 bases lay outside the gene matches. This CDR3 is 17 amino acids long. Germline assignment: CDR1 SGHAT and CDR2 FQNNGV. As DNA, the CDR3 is TGTGCCAGCAGCTTAGACCACAGGGGCGCGAACACCGGGGAGCTGTTTTTT. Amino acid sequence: CASSLDHRGANTGELFF.

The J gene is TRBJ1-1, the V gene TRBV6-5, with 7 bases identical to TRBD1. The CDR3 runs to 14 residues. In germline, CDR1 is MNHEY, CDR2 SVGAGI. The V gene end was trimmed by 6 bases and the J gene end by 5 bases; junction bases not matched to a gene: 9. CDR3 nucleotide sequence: TGTGCCAGCAGCCTGAACAGGGGTTGGACTGAAGCTTTCTTT. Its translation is CASSLNRGWTEAFF.

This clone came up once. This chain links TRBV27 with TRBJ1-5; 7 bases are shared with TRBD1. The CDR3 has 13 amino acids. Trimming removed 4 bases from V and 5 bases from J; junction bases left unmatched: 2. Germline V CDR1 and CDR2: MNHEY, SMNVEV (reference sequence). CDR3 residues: CASSYRGDQPQHF. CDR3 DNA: TGTGCCAGCAGTTACAGGGGAGATCAGCCCCAGCATTTT.

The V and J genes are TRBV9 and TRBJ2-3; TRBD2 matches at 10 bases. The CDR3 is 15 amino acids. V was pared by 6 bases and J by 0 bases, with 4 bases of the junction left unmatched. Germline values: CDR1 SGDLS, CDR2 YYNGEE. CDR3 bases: TGTGCCAGCACCGAACTAGCGGGAAGCACAGATACGCAGTATTTT. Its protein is CASTELAGSTDTQYF. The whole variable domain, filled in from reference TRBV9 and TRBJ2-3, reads DSGVTQTPKHLITATGQRVTLRCSPRSGDLSVYWYQQSLDQGLQFLIQYYNGEERAKGNILERFSAQQFPDLHSELNLSSLELGDSALYFCASTELAGSTDTQYFGPGTRLTVL.

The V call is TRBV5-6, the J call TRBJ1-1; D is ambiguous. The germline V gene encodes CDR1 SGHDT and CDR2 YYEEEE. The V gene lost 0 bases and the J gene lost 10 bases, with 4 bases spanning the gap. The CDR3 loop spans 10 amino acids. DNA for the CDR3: TGTGCCAGCAGCTTGGAGAGAGCTTTCTTT. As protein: CASSLERAFF.